One and the same sample provided the 32 T cell receptor beta chains below, sequenced in a study of cytomegalovirus exposure and HLA in healthy donors. Use of 60 Vbeta and 13 Jbeta primers characterized the PCR. TCRdb's copy holds only in-frame clones and misses some; the assay was immunoSEQ multiplex PCR. The sample includes some 180,000 clones, approximately 82% of them seen just once. Source material: PBMCs. The receptors were gathered from a man between 35 and 55 years old in good health and CMV-seropositive.

The CDR3 protein is CASRPRGIGTDTQYF. CDR3 in DNA: TGTGCCAGTAGGCCAAGGGGAATAGGCACAGATACGCAGTATTTT. This chain joins TRBV19 and TRBJ2-3; perhaps TRBD1 as D (5 bases). The CDR3 is made up of 15 amino acids. Trimming shortened V by 6 bases and J by 1 base, and 14 bases separated the two germline ends. Germline V gives CDR1 LNHDA, CDR2 SQIVND (reference sequence). The whole variable domain, filled in from reference TRBV19 and TRBJ2-3, reads DGGITQSPKYLFRKEGQNVTLSCEQNLNHDAMYWYRQDPGQGLRLIYYSQIVNDFQKGDIAEGYSVSREKKESFPLTVTSAQKNPTAFYLCASRPRGIGTDTQYFGPGTRLTVL.

For the CDR3, the DNA is TGTGCCAGCAGTTTATCCGGACTAGCCCCAACCGGGGAGCTGTTTTTT. Translation gives CASSLSGLAPTGELFF. The chain uses TRBV28 and TRBJ2-2; 8 nucleotides match TRBD2. The CDR3 has 16 residues. V lost 1 base, J lost 5 bases, and 6 bases stayed unmatched. Germline V CDR1 and CDR2: MDHEN, SYDVKM.

The chain couples TRBV7-9 to TRBJ2-1, with 11 bases aligning to TRBD2. This CDR3 is 14 amino acids long. CDR1 and CDR2 (germline): SEHNR, FQNEAQ (reference sequence). The trim removed 6 bases at V and 8 bases at J, leaving 6 bases unmatched. This CDR3 reads CASRVAGGIDEQFF. CDR3 sequence (DNA): TGTGCCAGCAGGGTAGCGGGAGGGATTGATGAGCAGTTCTTC.

The genes are TRBV30 and TRBJ2-7; 9 positions agree with TRBD1. The V and J ends lost 3 bases and 4 bases, in that order; junction bases with no gene match: 4. The CDR3 spans 13 residues. Germline CDR1 is GTSNPN and CDR2 is SVGIG (reference sequence). CDR3 bases: TGTGCCTGGAGGACAGGGGGGCCATACGAGCAGTACTTC. It specifies CAWRTGGPYEQYF.

This clone was found once. The chain recombines TRBV4-2 with TRBJ2-1, with 11 nucleotides matching TRBD2. Germline V gene data show CDR1 as LGHNA and CDR2 as YNFKEQ. The CDR3 sequence is 16 residues long. With V trimmed by 0 bases and J by 3 bases, 1 base remained unmatched. CDR3 region: CASSQDGTSGYNEQFF. CDR3 coding DNA: TGTGCCAGCAGCCAAGACGGGACTAGCGGCTACAATGAGCAGTTCTTC.

The V call is TRBV2, the J call TRBJ1-6; D is perhaps TRBD1 (6 bases). The CDR3 length is 15 residues. Trimming cost V 5 bases and J 7 bases, with 15 bases left between them. CDR1 SNHLY and CDR2 FYNNEI come from the germline V gene. The CDR3 region is CASSTSRGQNSPLHF. In nucleotides, the CDR3 is TGTGCCAGCAGTACATCTCGGGGACAAAATTCACCCCTCCACTTT.

This clone occurred a few times. DNA for the CDR3: TGTGCCAGCAGCTTAGAGGGGACAGCTACTCAGGGGGGAAACACCATATATTTT. It codes for CASSLEGTATQGGNTIYF. The V call is TRBV7-6, the J call TRBJ1-3, with 7 bases aligning to TRBD1. Germline CDR1 and CDR2: SGHVS and FNYEAQ. V was pared by 1 base and J by 4 bases, with 13 bases of the junction left unmatched. The CDR3 covers 18 residues.

Comments on this clone: As the CDR3 is not closed by the conserved phenylalanine or tryptophan, this likely results from a read error. The chain links TRBV27 to TRBJ1-2; D might be TRBD1 (5 bases). From germline, CDR1 is MNHEY and CDR2 SMNVEV (reference sequence). Deletions cut 3 bases from V and 2 bases from J, with 13 bases between. This CDR3 region has 15 residues. This CDR3 reads CASSFQGIGNYGYTL. CDR3 DNA sequence: TGTGCCAGCAGTTTCCAGGGCATCGGCAACTATGGCTACACCCTC.

The genes are TRBV21-1 and TRBJ1-2. TRBV21-1 is a known pseudogene. This CDR3 is built from 12 residues. DNA for the CDR3: TGTGCCAGCCGCGCGGCTGGCTATGGCTACACCTTC. Its translation: CASRAAGYGYTF.

The sample holds a few counts of this clone. V and J are TRBV4-3 and TRBJ1-4; D is unresolved. Trimming stripped 0 bases from V and 4 bases from J, with 12 bases between. This CDR3 is built from 16 residues. Per germline, CDR1 LGHNA and CDR2 YSLEER. The chain's CDR3 is CASSQDLRGGNEKLFF. Written as DNA, the CDR3 is TGCGCCAGCAGCCAAGATTTGCGCGGAGGTAATGAAAAACTGTTTTTT.

In DNA, the CDR3 is TGTGCCAGTAGTATCTCATCAGGGGGATATGGCTACACCTTC. The encoded protein is CASSISSGGYGYTF. This chain joins TRBV19 and TRBJ1-2; 7 bases are shared with TRBD1. Per germline, CDR1 LNHDA and CDR2 SQIVND (reference sequence). The length of the CDR3 is 14 residues. Trimming removed 3 bases from V and 5 bases from J; junction bases left unmatched: 6.

The rearrangement joins TRBV7-2 to TRBJ2-7, with D possibly being TRBD1 (5 bases). Looked up from germline, CDR1 is SGHTA and CDR2 is FQGNSA. Trimming pared 5 bases from V and 5 bases from J, leaving 16 bases between. The CDR3 extends over 14 amino acids. The chain's CDR3 is CASSLTGQAHEQYF. As DNA, the CDR3 is TGTGCCAGCAGCCTGACTGGACAAGCCCACGAGCAGTACTTC. The full variable domain, its missing parts supplied by reference TRBV7-2 and TRBJ2-7, is GAGVSQSPSNKVTEKGKDVELRCDPISGHTALYWYRQSLGQGLEFLIYFQGNSAPDKSGLPSDRFSAERTGGSVSTLTIQRTQQEDSAVYLCASSLTGQAHEQYFGPGTRLTVT.

This clone turned up a few times. This chain connects TRBV7-6 to TRBJ2-2, with TRBD1 identical over 8 bases. Germline V CDR1 and CDR2: SGHVS, FNYEAQ. V lost 5 bases, J lost 5 bases, and 10 bases stayed unmatched. The CDR3 sequence is 16 residues long. The CDR3 DNA reads TGTGCCAGCAGCCCGGTAGGACAGGGCGGAACCGGGGAGCTGTTTTTT. Its translation: CASSPVGQGGTGELFF. The full variable domain, its missing parts supplied by reference TRBV7-6 and TRBJ2-2, is GAGVSQSPRYKVTKRGQDVALRCDPISGHVSLYWYRQALGQGPEFLTYFNYEAQQDKSGLPNDRFSAERPEGSISTLTIQRTEQRDSAMYRCASSPVGQGGTGELFFGEGSRLTVL.

V is TRBV7-9 and J is TRBJ2-7, with 10 nucleotides matching TRBD2. The V gene's germline CDR1 is SEHNR and CDR2 FQNEAQ (reference sequence). The junction had 8 bases not matched to a gene; V was cut back by 7 bases and J by 2 bases. The CDR3 loop spans 15 amino acids. The CDR3: CASTATSGSTYEQYF. The CDR3 nucleotides read TGTGCCAGCACCGCGACTAGCGGGTCGACCTACGAGCAGTACTTC.

J is TRBJ2-5 and V is TRBV6-5; D call uncertain. Trimming pared 2 bases from V and 2 bases from J, leaving 9 bases between. Looked up from germline, CDR1 is MNHEY and CDR2 is SVGAGI. The CDR3 is made up of 14 amino acids. The CDR3 sequence is CASSYLGSQETQYF. The CDR3 DNA follows: TGTGCCAGCAGTTACCTCGGTTCTCAAGAGACCCAGTACTTC.

The rearrangement links TRBV25-1 to TRBJ1-3; 7 nucleotides match TRBD1. The CDR3 extends over 15 amino acids. The V segment lost 6 bases and the J segment 0 bases; nucleotides outside the gene matches: 5. CDR1 is MGHDK, CDR2 SYGVNS, per germline. The CDR3, as DNA: TGTGCCAGCAGATCTGACAGGGACTCTGGAAACACCATATATTTT. It yields the protein CASRSDRDSGNTIYF.

V is TRBV2 and J is TRBJ1-2; 7 bases fit TRBD1. CDR3 length: 13 residues. After removal of 8 bases from V and 2 bases from J, the junction contained 5 bases not matched to a gene. Germline CDR1 is SNHLY and CDR2 is FYNNEI. The CDR3 DNA follows: TGTGCCAGCGGGGCAGGGGGGAACTATGGCTACACCTTC. The encoded protein is CASGAGGNYGYTF.

This rearrangement joins TRBV14 to TRBJ2-4; 8 bases agree with TRBD1. The CDR3 covers 15 residues. V was pared by 3 bases and J by 6 bases, with 7 bases of the junction left unmatched. CDR1 and CDR2 from the germline V gene are SGHDN and FVKESK. CDR3 DNA: TGTGCCAGCAGCCAGACCAGGGGGCAAGCAAACATTCAGTACTTC. This codes for CASSQTRGQANIQYF.

The rearrangement uses TRBV5-6 and TRBJ1-5; TRBD1 might be the D (6 bases). This CDR3 region has 16 residues. Germline assignment: CDR1 SGHDT and CDR2 YYEEEE. V gave up 0 bases and J gave up 5 bases, with 15 bases separating them. CDR3 in DNA: TGTGCCAGCAGCTTGGGGACAGTAAGTATTTATCAGCCCCAGCATTTT. This encodes CASSLGTVSIYQPQHF.

This clone was counted a single time. The rearrangement joins TRBV9 to TRBJ2-3, with 7 bases fitting TRBD2. The CDR3 loop spans 12 amino acids. Looked up from germline, CDR1 is SGDLS and CDR2 is YYNGEE. Germline trimming cut 7 bases from V and 7 bases from J; bases unmatched to any gene: 6. CDR3 coding DNA: TGTGCCAGCGGGAGGGAGACAAATACGCAGTATTTT. Protein sequence: CASGRETNTQYF.

The CDR3 DNA reads TGTGCCACCAGCAGAGGCAGATCCTACGAGCAGTACTTC. As protein: CATSRGRSYEQYF. The chain recombines TRBV15 with TRBJ2-7; D is ambiguous. Germline assignment: CDR1 LNHNV and CDR2 YYDKDF (reference sequence). The CDR3 is made up of 13 amino acids. Trimming cost V 1 base and J 1 base, with 5 bases left between them.

The CDR3 DNA follows: TGCGCCAGCAGTGAGATTGGGGGACAGGGATACAATGAGCAGTTCTTC. Its protein is CASSEIGGQGYNEQFF. The chain is built from TRBV10-2 and TRBJ2-1, with TRBD1 identical over 9 bases. CDR1 is WSHSY, CDR2 SAAADI, per germline. The CDR3 spans 16 residues. Trimming took 2 bases from V and 4 from J; bases not matched to a gene: 6.

This sequence joins TRBV4-3 and TRBJ1-1; the D gene is possibly TRBD1 (5 bases). The CDR3 totals 13 residues. Deletions cut 0 bases from V and 5 bases from J, with 7 bases between. Germline CDR1 LGHNA, CDR2 YSLEER. The CDR3 loop reads CASSQEQDTEAFF. The CDR3, as DNA: TGCGCCAGCAGCCAAGAACAGGATACTGAAGCTTTCTTT.

This clone was observed a handful of times. The rearrangement links TRBV7-2 to TRBJ2-7, with 8 bases identical to TRBD1. This CDR3 is 17 amino acids long. The V gene end was trimmed by 5 bases and the J gene end by 3 bases; junction bases not matched to a gene: 15. CDR1 and CDR2 (germline): SGHTA, FQGNSA. The CDR3 sequence is CASSARAGTGISYEQYF. The CDR3, as DNA: TGTGCCAGCAGCGCGCGCGCGGGGACAGGAATTAGCTACGAGCAGTACTTC.

The rearrangement joins TRBV2 to TRBJ2-1; TRBD2 aligns across 14 bases. The CDR3 has 16 amino acids. Per the germline V gene, CDR1 is SNHLY and CDR2 is FYNNEI. The V gene end was trimmed by 7 bases and the J gene end by 8 bases; junction bases not matched to a gene: 10. In nucleotides, the CDR3 is TGTGCCAGCACTCGAGGGACTAGCGGGAGTAAGTATGAGCAGTTCTTC. This sequence encodes CASTRGTSGSKYEQFF. The variable domain in full, completed from reference TRBV2 and TRBJ2-1, reads EPEVTQTPSHQVTQMGQEVILRCVPISNHLYFYWYRQILGQKVEFLVSFYNNEISEKSEIFDDQFSVERPDGSNFTLKIRSTKLEDSAMYFCASTRGTSGSKYEQFFGPGTRLTVL.

The gene calls are TRBV5-1 and TRBJ1-4, with TRBD1 matching 8 bases. The ends lost 3 bases at V and 7 bases at J; junction bases unmatched: 2. This CDR3 spans 13 amino acids. Per germline, CDR1 SGHRS and CDR2 YFSETQ. Here the CDR3 reads CASSSGQGEKLFF. CDR3 coding DNA: TGCGCCAGCAGCTCAGGACAGGGTGAAAAACTGTTTTTT.

In this sample, this clone turned up a few times. V usage is TRBV19 and J usage is TRBJ1-5, with TRBD1 identical over 8 bases. This CDR3 comprises 15 residues. Germline values: CDR1 LNHDA, CDR2 SQIVND (reference sequence). The V segment lost 5 bases and the J segment 4 bases; nucleotides outside the gene matches: 7. The CDR3 sequence is CASSLRDRGNQPQHF. In DNA, the CDR3 is TGTGCCAGTAGTCTTCGTGACAGGGGTAATCAGCCCCAGCATTTT.

The chain combines TRBV6-6 with TRBJ2-7, with D tentatively TRBD2 (6 bases). Trimming pared 8 bases from V and 5 bases from J, leaving 19 bases between. This CDR3 region has 14 residues. Germline values: CDR1 MNHNY, CDR2 SVGAGI (reference sequence). The CDR3 DNA follows: TGTGCCAGCCGCCTCTCGGGGGTTCCTAACGAGCAGTACTTC. It encodes CASRLSGVPNEQYF.

V gene TRBV5-1 combines with J gene TRBJ2-7; no firm D call. This CDR3 has 14 residues. The germline V gene has CDR1 SGHRS and CDR2 YFSETQ. The V end lost 4 bases, the J end lost 3 bases, and 14 bases lay between the germline ends. CDR3 amino acids: CASSPRSGIYEQYF. The CDR3 bases are TGCGCCAGCAGCCCCAGGTCCGGTATCTACGAGCAGTACTTC.

This rearrangement joins TRBV2 to TRBJ1-1; TRBD1 matches at 9 bases. The CDR3 totals 13 residues. V gave up 10 bases and J gave up 1 base; unmatched junction bases: 4. Germline loops: CDR1 SNHLY, CDR2 FYNNEI. The CDR3 DNA reads TGTGCCAACGGGGGACAGGGGAACACTGAAGCTTTCTTT. Amino acids: CANGGQGNTEAFF.

The CDR3 sequence: CASSEAGDRSYYGYTF. The CDR3 DNA follows: TGTGCCAGCAGTGAAGCGGGGGACAGGTCCTACTATGGCTACACCTTC. V and J are TRBV6-1 and TRBJ1-2; 8 bases agree with TRBD1. Germline V lookup: CDR1 MNHNS, CDR2 SASEGT. After removal of 0 bases from V and 3 bases from J, the junction contained 6 bases not matched to a gene. This CDR3 has 16 residues.

The rearrangement uses TRBV18 and TRBJ2-6, with 9 bases fitting TRBD1. Germline lookup yields CDR1 KGHSH and CDR2 LQKENI. V lost 2 bases, J lost 2 bases, and 4 bases stayed unmatched. The CDR3 consists of 17 residues. CDR3 loop: CASSPRDRAPGANVLTF. The CDR3 DNA sequence: TGTGCCAGCTCACCAAGGGACAGGGCGCCTGGGGCCAACGTCCTGACTTTC.